This TCR beta chain was sequenced during a study of T cell repertoires in cytomegalovirus infection. Overall study context: Newly reported HLA-C-restricted and thoroughly characterized HLA-B-restricted CMV epitopes were employed. Study-wide findings and caveats: Dominant in the ex vivo response were TCR beta clonotypes restricted by HLA-C and specific for CMV. Cumulative frequency of public TCR beta families picked out carriers of CMV plus the relevant HLA.

Remarks on this clonotype: What it binds is unknown.

The germline gives CDR1 SGHVT, CDR2 SQSDAQ. V shed 7 bases and J shed 6 bases, with 6 bases lying between them. The CDR3 is made up of 11 amino acids. TCRdb reprocessed the reads with MiXCR, giving one entry per CDR3 protein. The sample holds about 51,000 distinct CDR3 sequences, roughly 20% seen once. The material was CD8+ T cells from cultured PBMCs, obtained from culture after CMV antigen stimulation. J is TRBJ1-4 and V is TRBV7-4; D not certain. This TCR came from a human donor in good health (CMV status not recorded). Some clones in this sample may be carry-over from other donors' samples. The CDR3 nucleotides read TGTGCCAGCACAGGAGATGAAAAACTGTTTTTT. Its translation is CASTGDEKLFF.